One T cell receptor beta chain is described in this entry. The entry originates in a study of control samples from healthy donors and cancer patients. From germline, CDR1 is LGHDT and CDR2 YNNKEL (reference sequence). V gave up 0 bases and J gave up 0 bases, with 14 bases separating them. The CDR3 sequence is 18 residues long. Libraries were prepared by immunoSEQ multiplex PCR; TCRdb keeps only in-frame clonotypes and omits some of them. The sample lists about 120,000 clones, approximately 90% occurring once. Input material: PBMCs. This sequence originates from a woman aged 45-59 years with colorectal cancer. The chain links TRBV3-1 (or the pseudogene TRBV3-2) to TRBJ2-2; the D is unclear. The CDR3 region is CASSQDLSEISNTGELFF. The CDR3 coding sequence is TGTGCCAGCAGCCAAGATCTATCAGAGATATCGAACACCGGGGAGCTGTTTTTT.